This TCR beta chain was documented in a study of blood T cell repertoires in COVID-19. The wider study: Donors in the United States, Italy and Spain gave samples during acute or convalescent COVID-19. T cells, B-cell-depleted T cells, or PBMCs provided the cDNA or gDNA that served as material.

The CDR3 runs 13 residues. Per germline, CDR1 SGHRS and CDR2 YFSETQ. The ends were cut back, 5 bases at V and 4 bases at J, with 12 bases in the middle. Clones were sequenced by immunoSEQ multiplex PCR, and TCRdb holds only the in-frame ones, with some missing. Of 200,000 to 250,000 clones listed, more than 70% are singletons. Material: peripheral blood. The chain combines TRBV5-1 with TRBJ1-1; D unresolved. This TCR was sampled from a woman aged 60-70 years with acute or convalescent COVID-19. CDR3 sequence (DNA): TGCGCCAGCAGTCTCGACTCGGGCACTGAAGCTTTCTTT. It yields the protein CASSLDSGTEAFF.